Following are 8 T cell receptor beta chains from one sample sequenced in a study of blood T cell repertoires in COVID-19. Produced via immunoSEQ multiplex PCR; TCRdb's table is partial and in-frame only. The sample holds approximately 68,000 clones; around 85% are singletons and the top ten take around 10%. Sequences were obtained from peripheral blood. The receptor source for this set is a woman in her 50s with acute or convalescent COVID-19.

The chain couples TRBV6-6 to TRBJ2-5; 9 nucleotides agree with TRBD1. J gave up 2 bases and V 7 bases, and 8 bases lay outside the gene matches. The length of the CDR3 is 15 residues. Germline CDR1 is MNHNY and CDR2 is SVGAGI (reference sequence). This chain's CDR3 is CASTRQGGGQETQYF. CDR3 bases: TGTGCCAGCACCCGACAGGGGGGTGGGCAAGAGACCCAGTACTTC.

This clone was found once. CDR3 amino acids: CASSNYRDNSPLHF. The CDR3 nucleotides are TGTGCCAGCAGTAACTATAGAGATAATTCACCCCTCCACTTT. The rearrangement links TRBV2 to TRBJ1-6; D unclear. The CDR3 is 14 residues long. CDR1 is SNHLY and CDR2 is FYNNEI in the germline V gene. V shed 5 bases and J shed 5 bases, with 10 bases lying between them.

V gene TRBV18 combines with J gene TRBJ2-7; 8 nucleotides agree with TRBD1. V lost 2 bases, J lost 6 bases, and 6 bases stayed unmatched. The CDR3 loop spans 14 amino acids. Germline CDR1 is KGHSH and CDR2 is LQKENI. The CDR3 spells CASSPGTGVTEQYF. The CDR3 DNA reads TGTGCCAGCTCACCAGGGACAGGAGTCACCGAGCAGTACTTC. The full variable domain, its missing parts supplied by reference TRBV18 and TRBJ2-7, is NAGVMQNPRHLVRRRGQEARLRCSPMKGHSHVYWYRQLPEEGLKFMVYLQKENIIDESGMPKERFSAEFPKEGPSILRIQQVVRGDSAAYFCASSPGTGVTEQYFGPGTRLTVT.

CDR3 DNA sequence: TGTGCCAGTAGTGCGAGGGGGCAGGGAGATACGCAGTATTTT. This sequence encodes CASSARGQGDTQYF. This sequence joins TRBV19 and TRBJ2-3, with 7 positions matching TRBD1. Germline CDR1 LNHDA, CDR2 SQIVND (reference sequence). The CDR3 has 14 residues. V was pared by 5 bases and J by 5 bases, with 7 bases of the junction left unmatched.

The genes are TRBV12-5 and TRBJ2-1; 11 nucleotides match TRBD2. Germline loops: CDR1 LGHNT, CDR2 FRNRAP. J gave up 1 base and V 5 bases, and 13 bases lay outside the gene matches. The CDR3 length is 19 residues. The CDR3 DNA is TGTGCTAGTGGTACTCTAGCGGGAGGCCTTATTCAATCCTACAATGAGCAGTTCTTC. It is translated as CASGTLAGGLIQSYNEQFF.

This chain connects TRBV29-1 to TRBJ1-1; D may be TRBD1 (6 bases). CDR3 length: 13 amino acids. The germline CDR1 and CDR2 sequences are SQVTM and ANQGSEA. With 8 bases removed from V and 1 base from J, the gap between germline ends came to 14 bases. Here the CDR3 DNA reads TGCAGCTTTGGAAGGGGGGGGAACACTGAAGCTTTCTTT. Translation gives CSFGRGGNTEAFF.

The chain has TRBV12-3 or TRBV12-4 and TRBJ1-1; TRBD1 is a possible D gene (6 bases). V was clipped by 6 bases and J by 7 bases, with 9 bases between them. The CDR3 length is 11 residues. CDR3 DNA sequence: TGTGCCAGCAGACGGACAGTTGAAGCTTTCTTT. It yields the protein CASRRTVEAFF.

This rearrangement joins TRBV5-1 to TRBJ2-2; TRBD2 is a possible D gene (5 bases). The CDR3 extends over 14 amino acids. Germline values: CDR1 SGHRS, CDR2 YFSETQ. V was shortened by 2 bases and J by 5 bases, with 10 bases between the two germline ends. Here the CDR3 reads CASSLRGGTGELFF. CDR3 DNA: TGCGCCAGCAGCTTACGGGGTGGGACCGGGGAGCTGTTTTTT.